This entry lists 10 T cell receptor beta chains sequenced from one sample in a study of blood T cell repertoires in COVID-19. Repertoires were generated with immunoSEQ multiplex PCR, while TCRdb's copy carries only in-frame clones and drops some. Of about 300,000 clones listed, roughly 87% were seen once; the top ten hold 2% to 3%. Source material: peripheral blood. These receptors originate from a man in his late teens or twenties with active or convalescent COVID-19.

A single count supports this clone. The rearrangement links TRBV28 to TRBJ2-3; D is ambiguous. The CDR3 runs 11 residues. Trimming took off 5 bases at V and 4 bases at J, with 4 bases between the two ends. The germline gives CDR1 MDHEN, CDR2 SYDVKM. CDR3 coding DNA: TGTGCCAGCAGTACTGCAGATACGCAGTATTTT. Its protein is CASSTADTQYF.

This rearrangement joins TRBV28 to TRBJ1-4, with D possibly matching TRBD1 (6 bases). CDR3 length equals 16 residues. Trimming removed 6 bases from V and 4 bases from J, with 18 bases in between. Germline CDR1 and CDR2: MDHEN and SYDVKM. The CDR3 spells CASRIRQVGINEKLFF. DNA of the CDR3: TGTGCCAGCAGAATCAGACAGGTTGGGATTAATGAAAAACTGTTTTTT. The full variable domain, in which reference TRBV28 and TRBJ1-4 provide the parts outside the CDR3, is DVKVTQSSRYLVKRTGEKVFLECVQDMDHENMFWYRQDPGLGLRLIYFSYDVKMKEKGDIPEGYSVSREKKERFSLILESASTNQTSMYLCASRIRQVGINEKLFFGSGTQLSVL.

The J gene is TRBJ2-6, the V gene TRBV10-3; D gene uncertain. Looked up from germline, CDR1 is ENHRY and CDR2 is SYGVKD. V dropped 6 bases and J dropped 0 bases, with 15 bases sitting between them. The CDR3 is 17 amino acids. In DNA form, the CDR3 reads TGTGCCATCAGGAACCCGTCTATTAGCTCTGGGGCCAACGTCCTGACTTTC. It encodes CAIRNPSISSGANVLTF.

The chain uses TRBV3-1 (or the pseudogene TRBV3-2) and TRBJ1-6; D unresolved. The germline V and J ends were trimmed by 0 bases and 13 bases, with 10 bases remaining between them. Germline CDR1 LGHDT, CDR2 YNNKEL (reference sequence). The CDR3 has 13 residues. The CDR3 loop reads CASSQDWRSPLHF. The CDR3 region has the DNA TGTGCCAGCAGCCAAGACTGGCGGTCCCCCCTCCACTTT.

The chain has TRBV19 and TRBJ2-3; 11 bases fit TRBD2. This CDR3 comprises 18 residues. V shed 6 bases, J shed 0 bases, and the junction held 11 bases outside the gene matches. Germline CDR1 reads LNHDA; CDR2 reads SQIVND (reference sequence). The CDR3 DNA reads TGTGCCAGTAGGAAAGCCCATCGGACTAGCGGGAGCACAGATACGCAGTATTTT. Protein sequence: CASRKAHRTSGSTDTQYF.

V usage is TRBV2 and J usage is TRBJ2-7, with TRBD1 matching 7 bases. The CDR3 has 15 residues. Germline CDR1 is SNHLY and CDR2 is FYNNEI. J gave up 2 bases and V 4 bases, and 8 bases lay outside the gene matches. CDR3 region: CASSGKDRFTYEQYF. CDR3 in DNA: TGTGCCAGCAGTGGAAAGGACAGGTTCACCTACGAGCAGTACTTC.

The rearrangement uses TRBV7-2 and TRBJ2-2; D is undetermined. The CDR3 is made up of 13 amino acids. Trimming cost V 2 bases and J 7 bases, with 8 bases left between them. CDR1 and CDR2 from the germline V gene are SGHTA and FQGNSA. CDR3 residues: CASSLLESGELFF. CDR3 DNA sequence: TGTGCCAGCAGCTTACTTGAGAGCGGGGAGCTGTTTTTT.

This chain joins TRBV4-1 and TRBJ2-2, with 9 bases fitting TRBD2. The CDR3 loop spans 19 amino acids. V was pared by 3 bases and J by 0 bases, with 11 bases of the junction left unmatched. The germline V gene encodes CDR1 MGHRA and CDR2 YSYEKL. DNA of the CDR3: TGCGCCAGCAGCCAGATCCTCATTAGCGGGAGCGCGAACACCGGGGAGCTGTTTTTT. Protein product: CASSQILISGSANTGELFF.

The chain has TRBV3-1 (or the pseudogene TRBV3-2) and TRBJ1-6; D unresolved. Germline CDR1 LGHDT, CDR2 YNNKEL (reference sequence). The CDR3 loop spans 13 amino acids. Trimming shortened V by 2 bases and J by 7 bases, and 6 bases separated the two germline ends. Written as DNA, the CDR3 is TGTGCCAGCAGCCAATTCTTAAATTCACCCCTCCACTTT. Translation: CASSQFLNSPLHF.

The J gene is TRBJ2-5, the V gene TRBV5-1, with D possibly being TRBD1 (5 bases). The CDR3 contains 15 residues. The germline CDR1 and CDR2 sequences are SGHRS and YFSETQ. Trimming cost V 4 bases and J 2 bases, with 15 bases left between them. CDR3 sequence: CASSNPQGAQETQYF. CDR3 DNA: TGCGCCAGCAGCAATCCCCAAGGGGCACAAGAGACCCAGTACTTC.